The 30 T cell receptor beta chains given below trace back to one sample, sequenced in a study of EBV T-cell therapy then PD-1 blockade in nasopharyngeal carcinoma. The treatment here: AdE1-LMPpoly-expanded autologous EBV-specific T-cell therapy followed by anti-PD-1 nivolumab. Their antigen targets remain unknown. The table came from immunoSEQ multiplex PCR; TCRdb's copy has only in-frame clones and leaves some out. The sample has fewer than 25,000 clones; roughly 84% are singletons. This material consisted of CD8+ T cells from blood, taken around day 58 from a patient whose treatment included autologous EBV-specific T cells and nivolumab. These receptors all stem from a man between 35 and 55 years old with nasopharyngeal carcinoma.

The chain recombines TRBV9 with TRBJ2-5; TRBD2 matches 9 bases. CDR3 size: 15 residues. From germline, CDR1 is SGDLS and CDR2 YYNGEE. The V and J ends lost 3 bases and 4 bases, in that order; junction bases with no gene match: 7. CDR3 sequence reads: CASSASGGSRETQYF. The CDR3 DNA reads TGTGCCAGCAGCGCCAGCGGGGGGTCCCGAGAGACCCAGTACTTC.

The genes are TRBV30 and TRBJ2-1; D gene uncertain. This CDR3 is built from 14 residues. Germline V gene data show CDR1 as GTSNPN and CDR2 as SVGIG (reference sequence). V was pared by 7 bases and J by 0 bases, with 13 bases between. The CDR3 DNA reads as TGTGCCTCCCGTGGGTTGAGCTCCTACAATGAGCAGTTCTTC. This sequence encodes CASRGLSSYNEQFF.

The CDR3 DNA sequence: TGTGCCAGCAGCTTGGCCCAGGGGCACTATGGCTACACCTTC. It yields the protein CASSLAQGHYGYTF. The rearrangement joins TRBV5-5 to TRBJ1-2; a weak D match, TRBD1 (6 bases). The CDR3 loop spans 14 amino acids. V dropped 0 bases and J dropped 3 bases, with 9 bases sitting between them. From germline, CDR1 is SGHKS and CDR2 YYEKEE (reference sequence).

The chain joins TRBV2 to TRBJ1-4; possible D gene TRBD1, 5 bases. Trimming cost V 8 bases and J 4 bases, with 14 bases left between them. The CDR3 has 14 residues. Germline assignment: CDR1 SNHLY and CDR2 FYNNEI. As DNA, the CDR3 is TGTGCCAGCGCTGGCAGGGCAGTTAATGAAAAACTGTTTTTT. Amino acids: CASAGRAVNEKLFF.

V usage is TRBV7-2 and J usage is TRBJ2-3; 9 bases match TRBD2. The CDR3 is 18 residues long. Germline V lookup: CDR1 SGHTA, CDR2 FQGNSA. The junction had 8 bases not matched to a gene; V was cut back by 1 base and J by 0 bases. The CDR3 coding sequence is TGTGCCAGCAGCTTAGGAACGACTAGCGGTACTAGCACAGATACGCAGTATTTT. Its protein is CASSLGTTSGTSTDTQYF.

The rearrangement uses TRBV6-4 and TRBJ2-1; 7 bases fit TRBD1. CDR3 length: 15 residues. Trimming took 5 bases from V and 1 from J; bases not matched to a gene: 5. Germline CDR1 MRHNA, CDR2 SNTAGT. CDR3 sequence reads: CASSPTGESYNEQFF. The CDR3 region has the DNA TGTGCCAGCAGTCCCACAGGGGAATCCTACAATGAGCAGTTCTTC.

This clone was counted a single time. The chain employs TRBV5-8 and TRBJ1-3; TRBD1 matches 7 bases. The CDR3 runs to 16 residues. Per the germline V gene, CDR1 is SGHTS and CDR2 is YDEGEE. Germline trimming cut 4 bases from V and 3 bases from J; bases unmatched to any gene: 10. As DNA, the CDR3 is TGTGCCAGCAGCCTTCGCGACAGGGTGCGTGGAAACACCATATATTTT. Its translation is CASSLRDRVRGNTIYF. Full variable domain (rest looked up from reference TRBV5-8 and TRBJ1-3): EAGVTQSPTHLIKTRGQQATLRCSPISGHTSVYWYQQALGLGLQFLLWYDEGEERNRGNFPPRFSGRQFPNYSSELNVNALELEDSALYLCASSLRDRVRGNTIYFGEGSWLTVV.

In nucleotides, the CDR3 is TGTGCCAGCAGTTACGTCCGGACAGGGAAACTCTACGAGCAGTACTTC. Protein sequence: CASSYVRTGKLYEQYF. The chain joins TRBV6-6 to TRBJ2-7; 8 nucleotides line up with TRBD1. Germline values: CDR1 MNHNY, CDR2 SVGAGI (reference sequence). The CDR3 is made up of 16 amino acids. V gave up 2 bases and J gave up 3 bases; unmatched junction bases: 9.

The chain couples TRBV29-1 to TRBJ2-1; 9 positions agree with TRBD2. The CDR3 covers 16 residues. Looked up from germline, CDR1 is SQVTM and CDR2 is ANQGSEA. J was trimmed by 6 bases and V by 1 base; bases with no gene match: 10. The CDR3 DNA is TGCAGCGTTGAAGTCCGCCGGGGCGGGAGGGGCAATGAGCAGTTCTTC. Translating it yields CSVEVRRGGRGNEQFF.

The chain recombines TRBV4-1 with TRBJ2-1; D is unclear. This CDR3 comprises 15 residues. V lost 0 bases, J lost 0 bases, and 6 bases lay in between. Germline V gene lookup returns CDR1 MGHRA and CDR2 YSYEKL. The CDR3 bases are TGCGCCAGCAGCCAAGAAGCGCGCTCCTACAATGAGCAGTTCTTC. Translated, it gives CASSQEARSYNEQFF.

The chain links TRBV24-1 to TRBJ2-2, with D tentatively TRBD2 (5 bases). Germline loops: CDR1 KGHDR, CDR2 SFDVKD. V lost 3 bases, J lost 7 bases, and 14 bases lay in between. The CDR3 sequence is 15 residues long. The CDR3 loop is CATSDRASYYGELFF. In DNA form, the CDR3 reads TGTGCCACCAGTGATAGGGCTAGCTACTACGGGGAGCTGTTTTTT.

The rearrangement joins TRBV6-6 to TRBJ1-3, with D possibly matching TRBD1 (6 bases). The CDR3 contains 14 residues. Germline CDR1 and CDR2: MNHNY and SVGAGI (reference sequence). The germline V and J ends were trimmed by 6 bases and 3 bases, with 12 bases remaining between them. Here the CDR3 reads CASSQGQIGNTIYF. The DNA for the CDR3 is TGTGCCAGCAGCCAAGGACAGATTGGAAACACCATATATTTT.

This clone has only one observation. The chain employs TRBV18 and TRBJ2-7; weak D call: TRBD2 (5 bases). Trimming cost V 4 bases and J 3 bases, with 10 bases left between them. CDR1 is KGHSH, CDR2 LQKENI, per germline. The CDR3 loop spans 13 amino acids. This chain's CDR3 is CASSRSGIYEQYF. CDR3 DNA sequence: TGTGCCAGCTCACGGTCGGGGATCTACGAGCAGTACTTC.

V and J are TRBV4-1 and TRBJ2-2; D is possibly TRBD1 (5 bases). Trimming removed 1 base from V and 1 base from J, with 7 bases in between. CDR3 length: 15 residues. Germline CDR1 is MGHRA and CDR2 is YSYEKL. CDR3 protein: CASSQGGLNTGELFF. DNA of the CDR3: TGCGCCAGCAGCCAAGGGGGCCTGAACACCGGGGAGCTGTTTTTT.

This chain links TRBV5-1 with TRBJ1-5, with unresolved D. Germline CDR1 reads SGHRS; CDR2 reads YFSETQ. The CDR3 contains 13 residues. Trimming stripped 7 bases from V and 1 base from J, with 9 bases between. In DNA form, the CDR3 reads TGCGCCAGCGCCGCGGGAAGCAATCAGCCCCAGCATTTT. Its protein is CASAAGSNQPQHF.

CDR3 in amino acids: CASSVRGPYEQYF. The CDR3 DNA is TGTGCCAGCAGTGTGAGGGGCCCCTACGAGCAGTACTTC. This chain joins TRBV25-1 and TRBJ2-7; the D gene could be TRBD1 or TRBD2 (5 bases each). V was clipped by 4 bases and J by 2 bases, with 9 bases between them. Germline CDR1 reads MGHDK; CDR2 reads SYGVNS. CDR3 length: 13 residues.

This chain links TRBV6-4 with TRBJ2-7, with TRBD1 as a possible D gene (5 bases). This CDR3 contains 13 residues. The ends were cut back, 0 bases at V and 5 bases at J, with 8 bases in the middle. The germline V gene encodes CDR1 MRHNA and CDR2 SNTAGT. The CDR3 sequence is CASSDSGRDEQYF. DNA of the CDR3: TGTGCCAGCAGTGACTCCGGCAGGGACGAGCAGTACTTC.

This sequence joins TRBV4-3 and TRBJ1-2; TRBD1 agrees at 9 bases. V lost 0 bases to trimming and J lost 1 base; unmatched junction nucleotides: 6. Germline V gives CDR1 LGHNA, CDR2 YSLEER. The CDR3 has 17 residues. The DNA for the CDR3 is TGCGCCAGCAGCCAAGAGGTAGCGGACAGGGGTAACTATGGCTACACCTTC. Encoded protein: CASSQEVADRGNYGYTF.

This rearrangement joins TRBV2 to TRBJ1-5; D may be TRBD1 (5 bases). The CDR3 is made up of 14 amino acids. Germline lookup yields CDR1 SNHLY and CDR2 FYNNEI. The V and J ends lost 1 base and 4 bases respectively, with 8 bases between them. The CDR3 region has the DNA TGTGCCAGCAGTGAAGGGGGCCCAAATCAGCCCCAGCATTTT. Translation: CASSEGGPNQPQHF.

This clone has a handful of counts. J is TRBJ2-7 and V is TRBV5-1; 9 bases agree with TRBD2. The trim removed 2 bases at V and 3 bases at J, leaving 3 bases unmatched. CDR1 SGHRS and CDR2 YFSETQ come from the germline V gene. The CDR3 covers 14 residues. The CDR3 is CASSLISGGYEQYF. In DNA form, the CDR3 reads TGCGCCAGCAGCTTAATTAGCGGGGGCTACGAGCAGTACTTC.

The chain combines TRBV9 with TRBJ1-2; D is uncertain. CDR3 size: 15 residues. V lost 4 bases and J lost 4, with 17 bases in between. Germline V gene lookup returns CDR1 SGDLS and CDR2 YYNGEE. The CDR3 nucleotides are TGTGCCAGCAGCCCTATGGCTGGGTCAGGCTATGGCTACACCTTC. This codes for CASSPMAGSGYGYTF.

The gene calls are TRBV10-3 and TRBJ2-7, with D possibly matching TRBD2 (6 bases). The CDR3 has 13 amino acids. Trimming took 10 bases from V and 2 from J, leaving 15 bases between them. CDR1 is ENHRY, CDR2 SYGVKD, per germline. The CDR3 loop is CATQPRGTYEQYF. As DNA, the CDR3 is TGTGCCACACAGCCCCGGGGGACCTACGAGCAGTACTTC.

This clone was detected only once. The chain recombines TRBV12-3 or TRBV12-4 with TRBJ2-7; D unresolved. The CDR3 spans 11 residues. Trimming took 5 bases from V and 5 from J, leaving 7 bases between them. The CDR3 is CASSGVNEQYF. CDR3 DNA: TGTGCCAGCAGTGGGGTGAACGAGCAGTACTTC.

Only one count was recorded for this clone. The chain has TRBV7-9 and TRBJ1-2; D not certain. CDR3 length equals 11 residues. V dropped 0 bases and J dropped 5 bases, with 1 base sitting between them. Per the germline V gene, CDR1 is SEHNR and CDR2 is FQNEAQ (reference sequence). The CDR3 loop is CASSLAYGYTF. CDR3 nucleotide sequence: TGTGCCAGCAGCTTAGCATATGGCTACACCTTC.

This clone was detected only once. V and J are TRBV6-5 and TRBJ1-1; TRBD1 matches at 8 bases. Per germline, CDR1 MNHEY and CDR2 SVGAGI. Trimming removed 2 bases from V and 11 bases from J; junction bases left unmatched: 10. This CDR3 is 14 amino acids long. CDR3 loop: CASSYDRTGQGAFF. Written as DNA, the CDR3 is TGTGCCAGCAGTTACGATAGGACAGGGCAGGGCGCTTTCTTT.

The chain couples TRBV2 to TRBJ1-2, with D unresolved. V gave up 4 bases and J gave up 4 bases, with 1 base separating them. Germline-derived CDR1 and CDR2 are SNHLY and FYNNEI. The CDR3 loop spans 10 amino acids. The CDR3 DNA reads as TGTGCCAGCAGTGGCTATGGCTACACCTTC. It specifies CASSGYGYTF.

The rearrangement links TRBV28 to TRBJ2-6; no clear D gene. Trimming removed 2 bases from V and 0 bases from J, with 11 bases in between. CDR3 length: 17 residues. CDR1 and CDR2 from the germline V gene are MDHEN and SYDVKM. CDR3 amino acids: CASSLHYSGSGANVLTF. In nucleotides, the CDR3 is TGTGCCAGCAGTTTACATTACAGTGGCTCTGGGGCCAACGTCCTGACTTTC. The whole variable domain, remainder taken from reference TRBV28 and TRBJ2-6, is DVKVTQSSRYLVKRTGEKVFLECVQDMDHENMFWYRQDPGLGLRLIYFSYDVKMKEKGDIPEGYSVSREKKERFSLILESASTNQTSMYLCASSLHYSGSGANVLTFGAGSRLTVL.

The V call is TRBV7-6, the J call TRBJ2-3; 9 positions agree with TRBD2. CDR1 is SGHVS and CDR2 is FNYEAQ in the germline V gene. The CDR3 contains 18 residues. V trimming: 5 bases; J trimming: 5 bases; junction bases outside the gene matches: 17. Here the CDR3 DNA reads TGTGCCAGCAGCCCTAGCTTGTCCCGGCGGGGGGGAGAAGATACGCAGTATTTT. Protein: CASSPSLSRRGGEDTQYF.

This chain links TRBV7-9 with TRBJ2-3; tentative D call: TRBD1 (6 bases). Trimming stripped 5 bases from V and 3 bases from J, with 18 bases between. The CDR3 is 16 amino acids. In germline, CDR1 is SEHNR, CDR2 FQNEAQ (reference sequence). The CDR3 DNA reads TGTGCCAGCAGCCGAACCGGAGACAGGAAAACAGATACGCAGTATTTT. Its translation: CASSRTGDRKTDTQYF. The whole variable domain, remainder taken from reference TRBV7-9 and TRBJ2-3, is DTGVSQNPRHKITKRGQNVTFRCDPISEHNRLYWYRQTLGQGPEFLTYFQNEAQLEKSRLLSDRFSAERPKGSFSTLEIQRTEQGDSAMYLCASSRTGDRKTDTQYFGPGTRLTVL.

The chain uses TRBV4-3 and TRBJ2-2; D is undetermined. Trimming removed 0 bases at V and 3 bases at J, with 11 bases between. The CDR3 length is 16 residues. CDR1 LGHNA and CDR2 YSLEER come from the germline V gene. CDR3 residues: CASSQDPGLDTGELFF. The CDR3 DNA is TGCGCCAGCAGCCAAGATCCCGGGCTTGACACCGGGGAGCTGTTTTTT.